This T cell receptor (beta chain) was obtained from a study of blood T cell repertoires in COVID-19. As for the study in general: Spain, Italy and the United States supplied samples that represented acute and convalescent COVID-19. PBMCs, B-cell-depleted T cells, or T cells were the source of the cDNA or gDNA that made up the material.

Measured with immunoSEQ multiplex PCR; TCRdb has only the in-frame clones, and not every one. The sample records tens of thousands of clones, approximately 81% being singletons. The CDR3 is 15 amino acids. V shed 1 base and J shed 7 bases, with 17 bases lying between them. Germline V gives CDR1 SGHAT, CDR2 FQNNGV. Sequencing was done on a sample of peripheral blood. The rearrangement links TRBV11-2 to TRBJ2-7; D is unresolved. The clonotype originates from an elderly man with acute or convalescent COVID-19. Written as DNA, the CDR3 is TGTGCCAGCAGCTTAGGACTGGAACCGTTGAGGGAGCAGTACTTC. Protein product: CASSLGLEPLREQYF.